These T cell receptor beta chains were read from a single sample in a study of T cells in Graves' hyperthyroidism and ophthalmopathy. TCRdb processed the multiplex PCR reads anew with MiXCR; each CDR3 protein has one entry. The data contain over 500,000 distinct CDR3 sequences, approximately 14% of them seen just once; the ten biggest clones take up roughly 13%. The material sequenced was blood. Receptor source: a woman between 40 and 50 years old with Graves' hyperthyroidism. The CDR3 runs from the conserved cysteine through the conserved F or W.

V	CDR3
TRBV7-2	CASSLLEGAYEQYF
TRBV18	CASSPGQVEHQPQHF
TRBV6-1	CASSSRGGTYEQYF
TRBV7-9	CASSPPSAGEVQNEQFF
TRBV7-6	CASSLGEQGFPYEQYF
TRBV11-3	CASSPWSGERENEQFF
TRBV3-1	CASSKTGSSYEKLFF
TRBV7-9	CASSPFNLGRSSDIQYF
TRBV14	CASSYRTSENTGELFF
TRBV30	CASRAGGVNTGELFF
TRBV5-1	CASSWGLAGEAGELFF
TRBV29-1	CSVLAGGPTDTQYF
TRBV27	CASSGRPGAPTGELFF
TRBV3-1	CASSQSGAFGYGYTF
TRBV3-1	CASKAGVNTGELFF
TRBV7-2	CASSLGTANYGYTF
TRBV2	CASSEARSGTSYEQYF
TRBV18	CASSPPYSAGYNEQFF
TRBV11-1	CASSLGPGTSGRSGELVF
TRBV7-9	CASRGERADTQYF
TRBV7-9	CASSLAIGSVDIQYF
TRBV28	CASSGDRGRGAYEQYF
TRBV2	CASSDVLIAPTGYTF
TRBV20-1	CSAIGLAGAQYF
TRBV28	CASSLSSGGRAGNEQYF
TRBV28	CASRENNSPLHF
TRBV4-1	CASSQVRYRETQYF
TRBV9	CASSVDSGATYEQYF
TRBV20-1	CSALRLAGSYEQYF
TRBV7-9	CASSWDRGGTSGAYEQYF
TRBV30	CASGETFSGNTIYF
TRBV6-5	CASSYSRGSEQYF
TRBV19	CASTLEASDNEQFF